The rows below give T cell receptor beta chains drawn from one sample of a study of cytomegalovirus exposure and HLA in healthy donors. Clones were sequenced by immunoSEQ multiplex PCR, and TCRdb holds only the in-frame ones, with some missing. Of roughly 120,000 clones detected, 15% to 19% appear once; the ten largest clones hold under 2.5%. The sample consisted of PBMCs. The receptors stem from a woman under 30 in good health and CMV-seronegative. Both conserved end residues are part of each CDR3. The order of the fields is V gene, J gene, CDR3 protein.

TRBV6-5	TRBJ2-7	CASSYSAGTGVEQYF
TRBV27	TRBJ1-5	CASSRDRAFNQPQHF
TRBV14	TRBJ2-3	CASSQGRQASTDTQYF
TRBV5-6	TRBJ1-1	CASSLEGQYSNTEAFF
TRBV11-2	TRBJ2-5	CASSLGLSQETQYF
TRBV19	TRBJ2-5	CASSLLGETQYF
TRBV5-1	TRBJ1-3	CASSSPGHGNTIYF
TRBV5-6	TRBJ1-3	CASSLGTGNTIYF
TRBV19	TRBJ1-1	CASSVGSTEAFF
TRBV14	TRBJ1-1	CASSQARLGGASTEAFF
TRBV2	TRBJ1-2	CASSYREVNVINYGYTF
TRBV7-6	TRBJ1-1	CASSSIRGNTEAFF
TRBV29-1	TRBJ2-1	CSVGDRFQVNEQFF
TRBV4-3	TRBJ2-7	CASSQTSGGTRIYEQYF
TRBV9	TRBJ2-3	CASSVDGISTDTQYF
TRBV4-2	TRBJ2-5	CASSQVVSRETQYF
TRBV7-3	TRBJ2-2	CASSLNGLDTGELFF
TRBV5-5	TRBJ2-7	CASSLTSSYEQYF